This T cell receptor (beta chain) was captured by sequencing in a study of control samples from healthy donors and cancer patients (dated by TCRdb to about 2020). Libraries were prepared through the immunoSEQ multiplex PCR assay. TCRdb carries this immuneACCESS record with in-frame sequences only. Its versions omit some clonotypes, under half of them owing to an unresolved V gene in the studies checked, with the rest unexplained. This sample is represented by roughly 170,000 clones; 90% to 95% of them were singletons. About 4% of the sample comes from the top ten. As regards this clone: The specificity of this receptor is unknown. The record has no base qualities; no much larger clone is one base away.

The sample comprised blood. This sequence was found in a woman aged 55-70 years in good health.

In nucleotide form, the sequence is TGTGCCAGCAGTTACCTTGACAGGGCAGGGAACACTGAAGCTTTCTTT. This translates into CASSYLDRAGNTEAFF. The rearrangement joined TRBV6-5 to TRBJ1-1; 7 bases in the junction line up with TRBD1. At the junction V is shortened by 2 bases and J by 1 base; bases outside the gene matches: 7. Including cysteine and phenylalanine, the CDR3 has 16 amino acids. Only the CDR3 region is kept as DNA, spanning 48 bases read in frame from base 1. The germline V gene yields MNHEY for CDR1 and SVGAGI for CDR2.